Each of the 27 T cell receptor beta chains below was sequenced from the same sample in a study of blood T cell repertoires in COVID-19. Method: immunoSEQ multiplex PCR; TCRdb's copy keeps in-frame clones and lacks some. The sample has roughly 60,000 clones; over 70% are singletons. Sequenced sample: peripheral blood. These receptors originate from a human donor in a cohort sampled during active COVID-19.

This clone was recorded a few times. The rearrangement joins TRBV2 to TRBJ1-1; unclear D gene. The CDR3 is 15 residues long. V lost 8 bases, J lost 3 bases, and 19 bases lay in between. CDR1 and CDR2 from the germline V gene are SNHLY and FYNNEI. CDR3 loop: CASSDAESYYTEAFF. The CDR3 nucleotides read TGTGCCAGCTCCGACGCGGAGAGTTATTACACTGAAGCTTTCTTT.

This clone has more than one count but fewer than ten. DNA of the CDR3: TGTGCCTGGGGGGGGCCAGTGCCCCTCCACTTT. This encodes CAWGGPVPLHF. The J gene is TRBJ1-6, the V gene TRBV30; D may be TRBD1 (6 bases). Trimming shortened V by 5 bases and J by 13 bases, and 12 bases separated the two germline ends. CDR3 size: 11 residues. CDR1 is GTSNPN, CDR2 SVGIG, per germline (reference sequence).

The chain's CDR3 is CASSFGGTGAYEQYF. CDR3 in DNA: TGTGCCAGCAGCTTCGGCGGGACAGGAGCATACGAGCAGTACTTC. The chain combines TRBV5-6 with TRBJ2-7; TRBD1 aligns across 8 bases. The CDR3 totals 15 residues. Germline V CDR1 and CDR2: SGHDT, YYEEEE. V lost 2 bases, J lost 4 bases, and 8 bases stayed unmatched.

V usage is TRBV19 and J usage is TRBJ1-6, with 7 bases lining up with TRBD1. CDR1 and CDR2 (germline): LNHDA, SQIVND (reference sequence). The CDR3 has 14 amino acids. Trimming removed 4 bases from V and 10 bases from J; junction bases left unmatched: 7. CDR3 bases: TGTGCCAGTAGTAGTGACAGGGTGGAATCACCCCTCCACTTT. Translation gives CASSSDRVESPLHF.

This chain connects TRBV19 to TRBJ2-7; 7 positions agree with TRBD2. There are 15 residues in the CDR3. V shed 6 bases and J 3 bases; nucleotides not matched to a gene: 11. Germline V lookup: CDR1 LNHDA, CDR2 SQIVND (reference sequence). CDR3 residues: CASSSGTTRIYEQYF. The DNA of the CDR3 is TGTGCCAGTAGCTCCGGGACTACCCGAATCTACGAGCAGTACTTC. Based on the CDR3 plus reference TRBV19 and TRBJ2-7, the full variable domain is DGGITQSPKYLFRKEGQNVTLSCEQNLNHDAMYWYRQDPGQGLRLIYYSQIVNDFQKGDIAEGYSVSREKKESFPLTVTSAQKNPTAFYLCASSSGTTRIYEQYFGPGTRLTVT.

The chain combines TRBV7-2 with TRBJ1-1; D gene ambiguous. Between the trimmed V and J ends, which lost 5 bases and 1 base, there was a span of 8 bases. The V gene's germline CDR1 is SGHTA and CDR2 FQGNSA. The CDR3 is 13 amino acids. The DNA for the CDR3 is TGTGCCAGCAGCGCCTACAGGAACACTGAAGCTTTCTTT. Protein product: CASSAYRNTEAFF.

Of note for this clone: This same CDR3 is encoded by further DNA sequences in the sample. The chain couples TRBV29-1 to TRBJ2-7; 9 positions match TRBD1. Germline V gene data show CDR1 as SQVTM and CDR2 as ANQGSEA. J lost 2 bases, V lost 4 bases, and 0 bases had no gene match. This CDR3 contains 12 residues. The CDR3 protein is CSVGDRAYEQYF. DNA for the CDR3: TGCAGCGTTGGGGACAGGGCCTACGAGCAGTACTTC.

The chain has TRBV2 and TRBJ1-2; D may be TRBD1 (6 bases). Trimming removed 0 bases at V and 6 bases at J, with 14 bases between. Germline CDR1 reads SNHLY; CDR2 reads FYNNEI. There are 15 residues in the CDR3. The CDR3 spells CASSEAWEGGDGYTF. The CDR3 nucleotides are TGTGCCAGCAGTGAAGCGTGGGAGGGGGGTGATGGCTACACCTTC.

The chain combines TRBV5-1 with TRBJ1-1, with D possibly TRBD1 on 6 matching bases. This CDR3 contains 13 residues. The V gene's germline CDR1 is SGHRS and CDR2 YFSETQ. The ends were cut back, 4 bases at V and 6 bases at J, with 13 bases in the middle. The CDR3 DNA sequence: TGCGCCAGCAGCAAGGGACACCTTCCTGAAGCTTTCTTT. Protein product: CASSKGHLPEAFF.

This clone turned up a few times. This chain connects TRBV24-1 to TRBJ2-2; tentatively, D is TRBD1 (5 bases). From germline, CDR1 is KGHDR and CDR2 SFDVKD. Trimming took 0 bases from V and 7 from J, leaving 5 bases between them. The CDR3 contains 13 residues. CDR3 residues: CATSDLQGGELFF. The CDR3 DNA reads TGTGCCACCAGTGATTTGCAGGGCGGGGAGCTGTTTTTT.

The rearrangement links TRBV19 to TRBJ2-5, with TRBD2 matching over 7 bases. V gave up 5 bases and J gave up 3 bases; unmatched junction bases: 9. CDR1 LNHDA and CDR2 SQIVND come from the germline V gene (reference sequence). The CDR3 runs 15 residues. The CDR3 nucleotides read TGTGCCAGTAGTCCCGCCCGCCGGGGGGAAGAGACCCAGTACTTC. It yields the protein CASSPARRGEETQYF.

This chain's CDR3 is CASSHVKGGEGNEQFF. The CDR3 DNA sequence: TGTGCCAGCAGCCATGTTAAGGGGGGGGAAGGCAATGAGCAGTTCTTC. V gene TRBV4-2 combines with J gene TRBJ2-1, with a possible D match to TRBD2 (7 bases). Germline lookup yields CDR1 LGHNA and CDR2 YNFKEQ. V was cut by 3 bases and J by 6 bases, with 18 bases left in between. This CDR3 region has 16 residues.

The rearrangement links TRBV10-1 to TRBJ2-3, with D perhaps matching TRBD2 (6 bases). V gave up 3 bases and J gave up 3 bases, with 7 bases separating them. CDR3 length: 13 residues. Germline CDR1 WNHNN, CDR2 SYGVQD (reference sequence). CDR3 bases: TGCGCCAGCAGTGAAAGCGGGACAGATACGCAGTATTTT. Translating gives CASSESGTDTQYF.

The genes are TRBV10-3 and TRBJ2-1; 11 bases line up with TRBD2. V lost 3 bases and J lost 9; bases outside the gene matches: 4. Per the germline V gene, CDR1 is ENHRY and CDR2 is SYGVKD. This CDR3 is 14 amino acids long. CDR3 region: CAISDSGGAGEQFF. The CDR3 nucleotides read TGTGCCATCAGTGATAGCGGGGGGGCGGGTGAGCAGTTCTTC.

V and J are TRBV6-5 and TRBJ1-5; maybe TRBD1 (5 bases). The germline V and J ends were trimmed by 6 bases and 2 bases, with 11 bases remaining between them. Germline V CDR1 and CDR2: MNHEY, SVGAGI. This CDR3 contains 14 residues. CDR3 in DNA: TGTGCCAGCAGGACCCAACAGGGCAATCAGCCCCAGCATTTT. Residues: CASRTQQGNQPQHF.

This chain uses TRBV5-4 with TRBJ2-7, with TRBD2 identical over 11 bases. Per the germline V gene, CDR1 is SGHNT and CDR2 is YYREEE (reference sequence). Trimming took 4 bases from V and 7 from J; bases not matched to a gene: 13. CDR3 length: 16 amino acids. The CDR3 DNA sequence: TGTGCCAGCAGCGCTCAGTTAGCGGGAGGGAAGGGAGAGCAGTACTTC. This codes for CASSAQLAGGKGEQYF.

The chain couples TRBV11-3 to TRBJ2-1; 10 nucleotides agree with TRBD2. The germline gives CDR1 SGHNT, CDR2 YENEEA. The CDR3 totals 14 residues. The V gene end was trimmed by 5 bases and the J gene end by 12 bases; junction bases not matched to a gene: 10. The CDR3 DNA is TGTGCCAGCAGCGATGGACTAGCGGTAGCTGGGCAGTTCTTC. As protein: CASSDGLAVAGQFF.

The chain recombines TRBV3-1 (or the pseudogene TRBV3-2) with TRBJ2-3; possibly TRBD2 for D (6 bases). The CDR3 has 14 amino acids. V was clipped by 1 base and J by 6 bases, with 11 bases between them. Germline V CDR1 and CDR2: LGHDT, YNNKEL (reference sequence). In DNA, the CDR3 is TGTGCCAGCAGCCAAGGGCGGGAAGGCGATACGCAGTATTTT. Encoded protein: CASSQGREGDTQYF.

V usage is TRBV10-3 and J usage is TRBJ1-2; 8 bases match TRBD1. The germline V gene encodes CDR1 ENHRY and CDR2 SYGVKD. The CDR3 contains 13 residues. V was clipped by 6 bases and J by 7 bases; unmatched bases: 7. The CDR3 sequence is CAISGQGLSGYTF. In DNA, the CDR3 is TGTGCCATCAGCGGACAGGGCCTCAGTGGCTACACCTTC.

This clone was counted between two and nine times. CDR3 sequence reads: CASSRSGHSTDTQYF. CDR3 DNA: TGTGCCAGCAGTAGGAGCGGGCATAGCACAGATACGCAGTATTTT. V usage is TRBV27 and J usage is TRBJ2-3; possible D gene TRBD2, 6 bases. Looked up from germline, CDR1 is MNHEY and CDR2 is SMNVEV (reference sequence). Trimming shortened V by 5 bases and J by 0 bases, and 12 bases separated the two germline ends. The CDR3 covers 15 residues.

This clone was counted once. The gene calls are TRBV27 and TRBJ1-1, with TRBD1 as a possible D gene (6 bases). Trimming pared 8 bases from V and 5 bases from J, leaving 18 bases between. CDR3 length: 14 amino acids. CDR1 is MNHEY and CDR2 is SMNVEV in the germline V gene (reference sequence). CDR3 loop: CASVQWGRGTEAFF. The CDR3 DNA follows: TGTGCCAGCGTCCAGTGGGGGCGGGGGACTGAAGCTTTCTTT.

This rearrangement joins TRBV5-1 to TRBJ2-3, with D perhaps matching TRBD2 (7 bases). CDR3 length equals 16 residues. Trimming shortened V by 3 bases and J by 5 bases, and 19 bases separated the two germline ends. CDR1 SGHRS and CDR2 YFSETQ come from the germline V gene. CDR3 sequence (DNA): TGCGCCAGCAGCTATATGGGGGCGGGAGCGGTAGATACGCAGTATTTT. Amino acids: CASSYMGAGAVDTQYF.

The chain combines TRBV10-2 with TRBJ2-5; 12 bases match TRBD2. CDR3 length: 15 residues. Germline V gene sequence: CDR1 WSHSY, CDR2 SAAADI. Losses at the gene ends were 6 bases for V and 1 base for J; bases not matched to a gene: 3. CDR3 in DNA: TGCGCCAGCAGAGCTAGCGGGGGGGGCCAAGAGACCCAGTACTTC. Its translation is CASRASGGGQETQYF.

This clone was seen more than once but under ten times. J is TRBJ1-5 and V is TRBV29-1, with a tentative D call TRBD1 (5 bases). V was pared by 8 bases and J by 3 bases, with 14 bases between. Looked up from germline, CDR1 is SQVTM and CDR2 is ANQGSEA. CDR3 length: 13 amino acids. CDR3 sequence: CSFARGNNQPQHF. CDR3 coding DNA: TGCAGCTTTGCCCGGGGGAACAATCAGCCCCAGCATTTT.

CDR3 in amino acids: CASSLARADTQYF. Here the CDR3 DNA reads TGTGCCAGCAGCTTAGCGCGGGCAGATACGCAGTATTTT. The rearrangement joins TRBV7-9 to TRBJ2-3; D perhaps matches TRBD2 (5 bases). The CDR3 spans 13 residues. CDR1 SEHNR and CDR2 FQNEAQ come from the germline V gene (reference sequence). Trimming left V 0 bases short and J 4 bases short, with 5 bases between.

The chain links TRBV6-1 to TRBJ2-5, with 10 bases matching TRBD2. The CDR3 sequence is 15 residues long. Trimming took 1 base from V and 9 from J; bases not matched to a gene: 8. Germline V gene data show CDR1 as MNHNS and CDR2 as SASEGT. CDR3 region: CASSEVVAGGVAQYF. The CDR3 region has the DNA TGTGCCAGCAGTGAAGTGGTAGCGGGAGGAGTAGCCCAGTACTTC.

The J gene is TRBJ1-1, the V gene TRBV9; D not certain. Germline V gene data show CDR1 as SGDLS and CDR2 as YYNGEE. The CDR3 loop spans 13 amino acids. The V and J ends lost 0 bases and 1 base respectively, with 4 bases between them. CDR3 sequence reads: CASSVAGNTEAFF. In DNA, the CDR3 is TGTGCCAGCAGCGTAGCAGGGAACACTGAAGCTTTCTTT.